The entry below describes one T cell receptor (beta chain). The ends were cut back, 0 bases at V and 2 bases at J, with 10 bases in the middle. The CDR3 extends over 15 amino acids. Germline lookup yields CDR1 MGHRA and CDR2 YSYEKL. This entry is derived from a study of T cell responses to AZD1222 COVID-19 vaccine. Study overall: Pooled in the analysis were second doses at about 4 or about 12 weeks.

Some clones are missing from TCRdb's copy, which holds only in-frame ones; the method was immunoSEQ multiplex PCR. The table lists 95,000 to 150,000 clones, 88% of them singletons. This receptor was obtained from an adult in good health. The gene calls are TRBV4-1 and TRBJ1-2; the D is unclear. This sample comprised peripheral blood, obtained on day 0 of AZD1222 vaccination. DNA for the CDR3: TGCGCCAGCAGCCAAGAGTCGGCTTACAACTATGGCTACACCTTC. It yields the protein CASSQESAYNYGYTF.